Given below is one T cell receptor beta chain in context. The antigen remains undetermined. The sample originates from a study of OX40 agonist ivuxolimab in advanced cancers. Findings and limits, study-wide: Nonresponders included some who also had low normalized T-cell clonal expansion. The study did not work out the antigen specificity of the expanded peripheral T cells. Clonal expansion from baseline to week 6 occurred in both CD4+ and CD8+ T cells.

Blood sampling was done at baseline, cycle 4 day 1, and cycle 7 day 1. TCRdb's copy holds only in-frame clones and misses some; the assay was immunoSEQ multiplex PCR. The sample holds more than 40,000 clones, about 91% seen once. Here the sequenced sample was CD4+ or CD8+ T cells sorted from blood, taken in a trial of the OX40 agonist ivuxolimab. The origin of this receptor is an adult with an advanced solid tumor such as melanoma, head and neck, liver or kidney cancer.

CDR3 residues: CASSQDGQGGTEAFF. The CDR3 DNA reads as TGCGCCAGCAGCCAAGATGGACAGGGCGGCACTGAAGCTTTCTTT. V and J are TRBV4-3 and TRBJ1-1; TRBD1 matches at 8 bases. The CDR3 length is 15 residues. CDR1 is LGHNA, CDR2 YSLEER, per germline. Trimming took 0 bases from V and 4 from J; bases not matched to a gene: 4.